This T cell receptor (beta chain) was sequenced for a study of blood T cells in healthy people across ages. Study conclusions and caveats: Bulk PBMC profiling left naive and antigen-experienced comparisons inconclusive. Possibly confounding the expanded clonotype changes was the fact that donor CMV status was unknown.

The second PCR ran about 7 to 12 cycles with a sample-barcoded 5' primer and J-beta primers. TCRdb analysed the 5' RACE reads with MiXCR anew, one entry per CDR3 protein. The sample lists about 1 million distinct CDR3 sequences; roughly a quarter were seen once. The CDR3 consists of 17 residues. The V gene's germline CDR1 is SNHLY and CDR2 FYNNEI. V was trimmed by 5 bases and J by 2 bases, leaving 20 bases between them. Notes on this clonotype: Its antigen is unknown.

These data were likewise used in another study, on T cells of mothers and their children. Per that paper: Maternal samples each gave over 9 million TCR beta CDR3 reads, and child samples approximately 3 million each. Overlap measured in related mother-child pairs was slightly, non-significantly higher than in unrelated pairs.

The chain couples TRBV2 to TRBJ2-3; TRBD1 is a possible D gene (6 bases). This receptor was taken from a girl aged 2-10 years in good health. Sequenced: blood. CDR3 loop: CASSKLGAAENTDTQYF. The CDR3 bases are TGTGCCAGCAGTAAATTGGGGGCAGCGGAGAACACAGATACGCAGTATTTT.